Each of the 3 T cell receptor beta chains below was sequenced from the same sample in a study of response to subunit inactivated influenza vaccine (dated by TCRdb to between 2018 and 2020). Libraries were constructed by RT-PCR. For sequencing, an Illumina HiSeq 2500 was employed. TCRdb reworked the public reads: Q25 trimming with fastp, MiXCR clone assembly, productive beta chains retained. One record per CDR3 amino acid sequence lists the most common genes and DNA. The sample table shows roughly 700,000 distinct CDR3 sequences, and about 15% are seen once. Of the sample, 5.5% to 7% falls within the top ten clones. This specimen consisted of PBMCs from blood, obtained less than 15 days before vaccination. These receptors were collected from a man in his fifties who received an inactivated influenza vaccine. Donor details come from another sample of the same person, matched by shared clones.

The sample holds a few counts of this clonotype. The chain couples TRBV9 to TRBJ1-2; D remains ambiguous. The CDR3 spans 15 residues. Trimming cost V 4 bases and J 6 bases, with 19 bases left between them. Germline-derived CDR1 and CDR2 are SGDLS and YYNGEE. CDR3 amino acids: CASSPGVVGVNGYTF. The CDR3 bases are TGTGCCAGCAGCCCGGGAGTAGTGGGAGTGAATGGCTACACCTTC.

The table lists this clonotype with a count of one. V usage is TRBV20-1 and J usage is TRBJ2-5; 11 bases agree with TRBD2. The V gene end was trimmed by 0 bases and the J gene end by 2 bases; junction bases not matched to a gene: 5. Germline-derived CDR1 and CDR2 are DFQATT and SNEGSKA (reference sequence). This CDR3 comprises 16 residues. CDR3 in DNA: TGCAGTGCTAGAGACCGACTAGCGGGAAGGCAAGAGACCCAGTACTTC. It translates to CSARDRLAGRQETQYF.

This chain joins TRBV7-2 and TRBJ2-7, with TRBD1 identical over 8 bases. V lost 2 bases to trimming and J lost 4 bases; unmatched junction nucleotides: 4. CDR1 is SGHTA, CDR2 FQGNSA, per germline. The CDR3 is made up of 14 amino acids. The CDR3 sequence: CASSLWDRPYEQYF. DNA for the CDR3: TGTGCCAGCAGCTTATGGGACAGGCCTTACGAGCAGTACTTC.